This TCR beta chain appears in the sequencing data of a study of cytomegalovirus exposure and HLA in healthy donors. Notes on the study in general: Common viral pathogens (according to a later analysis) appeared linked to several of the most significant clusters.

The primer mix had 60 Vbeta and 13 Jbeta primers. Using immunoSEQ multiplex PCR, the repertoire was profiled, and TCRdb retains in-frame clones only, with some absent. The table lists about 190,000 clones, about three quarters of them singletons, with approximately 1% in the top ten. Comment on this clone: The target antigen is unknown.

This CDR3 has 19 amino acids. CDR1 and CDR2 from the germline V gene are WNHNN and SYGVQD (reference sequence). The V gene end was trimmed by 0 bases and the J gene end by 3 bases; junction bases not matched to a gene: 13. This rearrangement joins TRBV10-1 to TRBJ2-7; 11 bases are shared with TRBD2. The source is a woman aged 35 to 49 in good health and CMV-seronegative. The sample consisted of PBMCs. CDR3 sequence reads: CASSESGLAGGRQRYEQYF. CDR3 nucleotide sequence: TGCGCCAGCAGTGAGTCGGGGCTAGCGGGAGGCCGACAACGCTACGAGCAGTACTTC.